Sequencing of this TCR beta chain was carried out in a study of T cells after yellow fever vaccination. The wider study: SMART-Seq v4 Ultra Low Input served to prepare low-cell-number fractions.

Trimming cost V 3 bases and J 7 bases; bases outside gene matches: 5. The CDR3 runs 14 residues. Germline CDR1 and CDR2: MNHEY and SMNVEV (reference sequence). Universal primer sites and UMIs were introduced during 5'RACE template-switching synthesis of TCR cDNA. Via MiXCR, TCRdb re-called the 5' RACE reads, giving one row per CDR3 protein. The top ten hold roughly a sixth of the sample, which has hundreds of thousands of distinct CDR3 sequences, around 20% seen once. On this clonotype itself: Its target is unknown.

Broader study findings: Some clonotypes were seen in both the CD4 and the CD8 compartments. These made up a small share and likely arose from convergent recombination. In FACS-sorted repertoires, abundant clonotypes from the bulk population could appear as contaminants.

The TCR was taken from a man aged 18 to 29 who received the YFV17D yellow fever vaccine. The sequencing here drew on PBMCs, taken before the yellow fever booster vaccination. The gene calls are TRBV27 and TRBJ1-2, with TRBD1 matching over 10 bases. CDR3 in amino acids: CASSFGTGAGGYTF. For the CDR3, the DNA is TGTGCCAGCAGTTTCGGGACAGGGGCGGGTGGCTACACCTTC.